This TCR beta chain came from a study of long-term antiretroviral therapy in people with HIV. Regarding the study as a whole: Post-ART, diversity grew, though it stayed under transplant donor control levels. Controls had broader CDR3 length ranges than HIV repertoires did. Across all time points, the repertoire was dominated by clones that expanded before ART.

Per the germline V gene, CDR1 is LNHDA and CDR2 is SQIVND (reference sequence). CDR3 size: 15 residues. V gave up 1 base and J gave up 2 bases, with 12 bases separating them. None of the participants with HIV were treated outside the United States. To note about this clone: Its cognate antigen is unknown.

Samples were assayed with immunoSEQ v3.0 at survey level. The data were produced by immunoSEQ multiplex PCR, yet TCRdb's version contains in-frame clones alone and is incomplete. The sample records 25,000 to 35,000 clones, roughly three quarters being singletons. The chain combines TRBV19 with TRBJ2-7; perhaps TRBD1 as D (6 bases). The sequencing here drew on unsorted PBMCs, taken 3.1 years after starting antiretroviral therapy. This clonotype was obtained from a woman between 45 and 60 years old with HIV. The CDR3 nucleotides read TGTGCCAGTAGTATAGGCTCGGGACATCCCTACGAGCAGTACTTC. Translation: CASSIGSGHPYEQYF. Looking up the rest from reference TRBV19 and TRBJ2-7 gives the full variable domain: DGGITQSPKYLFRKEGQNVTLSCEQNLNHDAMYWYRQDPGQGLRLIYYSQIVNDFQKGDIAEGYSVSREKKESFPLTVTSAQKNPTAFYLCASSIGSGHPYEQYFGPGTRLTVT.